This T cell receptor beta chain originates from a study of regulatory T cells in long-lasting Graves disease. Libraries of TCR beta came from iRepertoire HTBI primers plus Arm-PCR of CDR3 regions. TCRdb reprocessed the multiplex PCR reads with MiXCR, giving one entry per CDR3 protein. The sample consists of 650,000 to 850,000 distinct CDR3 sequences, 30% of them appearing once. Trimming stripped 4 bases from V and 0 bases from J, with 15 bases between. There are 16 residues in the CDR3. CDR1 and CDR2 from the germline V gene are MDHEN and SYDVKM. Stated time point: persistent/refractory GD, antithyroid drugs over 5 years with positive TRAb. PBMC RNA was the source of the TCR library.

The material was peripheral blood mononuclear cells (PBMCs), obtained when the disease was refractory, from a patient treated with antithyroid drugs. This sequence joins TRBV28 and TRBJ1-1; D perhaps matches TRBD1 (6 bases). This sequence originates from a female donor with Graves disease. The CDR3 DNA sequence: TGTGCCAGCAGTTCACCCATAACAGGGTTGAACACTGAAGCTTTCTTT. Encoded protein: CASSSPITGLNTEAFF.